The entry below gives a single TCR beta chain sequence along with its context. These data belong to a study of blood T cell repertoires in COVID-19. Study summary: From the United States, Italy and Spain came samples of acute and convalescent COVID-19. T cells, B-cell-depleted T cells, or PBMCs supplied cDNA or gDNA.

CDR1 is SGHRS and CDR2 is YFSETQ in the germline V gene. V was shortened by 2 bases and J by 0 bases, with 9 bases between the two germline ends. The CDR3 extends over 15 amino acids. The authors' processing: Using reference gene primer amplification, nucleated cell counts were estimated. Method: immunoSEQ multiplex PCR; TCRdb's copy keeps in-frame clones and lacks some. V and J calls and clone size are copied from that table; D and trimming were computed from the DNA. This table holds under 300,000 clones, 85% to 90% found once. The genes are TRBV5-1 and TRBJ1-3; D uncertain. The sequence was collected from a woman between 35 and 50 years old with acute or convalescent COVID-19. Sequencing was carried out using peripheral blood. Written as DNA, the CDR3 is TGCGCCAGCAGCTTTTCAGAAACCTCTGGAAACACCATATATTTT. Its translation: CASSFSETSGNTIYF.